What follows describes a single T cell receptor beta chain. The antigen it recognizes is unknown. No base quality information exists; no much larger clone differs at one position. This sample stems from a study of blood T cell repertoires in COVID-19 (dated by TCRdb to about 2020). In the study overall: The collaborator samples originated in the United States, Italy and Spain and spanned the acute and convalescent phases of COVID-19. The prospective study material was composed of cDNA or gDNA derived from T cells, B-cell-depleted T cells, or PBMCs. Subjects who had been exposed to COVID-19, were actively infected with it, or had recovered from it provided the deeply sampled blood TCRbeta repertoires that made up the dataset. The repertoires were released in a freely available public database intended as a resource for research on the immune response to SARS-CoV-2. Samples came from the ongoing ImmuneRACE study (first 160 participants) plus 1,254 subjects from 6 global collaborators. Sample metadata almost always included a de-identified subject ID, COVID-19 status, age in years and sex. HLA class I and class II types, where available, came from metadata supplied by the sample provider rather than from assay-based typing.

TCRbeta CDR3 regions were amplified from genomic DNA using the immunoSEQ Assay, a bias-controlled multiplex PCR. Under the source paper's analysis protocol: Within the assay, amplification of reference gene primers was used to estimate how many nucleated cells each sample contained. To quantify the absolute abundance of each unique TCRbeta CDR3 rearrangement, sequence reads were collapsed and filtered. For each sample, productive Simpson clonality was calculated as the square root of Simpson's diversity index over productive rearrangements. TCRdb carries this immuneACCESS record with in-frame sequences only. Its versions omit some clonotypes, under half of them owing to an unresolved V gene in the studies checked, with the rest unexplained. That table is the source of V, J and clone size, and D and trimming were worked out from the DNA. A total of fewer than 400,000 clones appear in this sample, 92% of them only once. Of the sample, less than 20% is held by the ten largest clones.

What the research found in general, with its limitations: How much clinical and demographic metadata was included differed by source and by participant, and the metadata was provided uncurated.

CDR1 and CDR2, looked up from the germline V gene, are MDHEN and SYDVKM. Reading from cysteine to phenylalanine, the CDR3 counts 14 amino acids. Only the CDR3 portion is preserved as DNA: 42 bases, with reading frame beginning at the first base. Trimming leaves V shorter by 5 bases and J shorter by 6 bases, with the junction holding 6 bases beyond the gene matches. Participants in the prospective study were aged 18 to 89 years, lived in more than 20 United States geographic areas, and enrolled through a virtual design. Cohort assignment in the prospective study relied on participant-reported clinical history from a screening survey and a study questionnaire. Recovered participants in ImmuneRACE Cohort 3 were defined as having two consecutive negative NP/OP PCR tests, clearance from a healthcare professional, or resolution of symptoms. Each participant in the prospective study had whole blood, serum and a nasopharyngeal or oropharyngeal swab collected by mobile phlebotomists. Participants in the prospective study had the option to provide additional blood draws and questionnaires over a roughly two-month period. Before DNA extraction, blood samples from the prospective study were shipped at room temperature or frozen.

The TCR comes from a woman in her thirties who had recovered from COVID-19. The sample comprised PBMCs or T cells enriched from blood (not recorded which). The rearrangement combines TRBV28 with TRBJ2-1, and 8 junctional nucleotides match TRBD2. The CDR3: CASSPGGLSNEQFF. The DNA reads as follows: TGTGCCAGCAGTCCGGGGGGGCTCTCCAATGAGCAGTTCTTC.